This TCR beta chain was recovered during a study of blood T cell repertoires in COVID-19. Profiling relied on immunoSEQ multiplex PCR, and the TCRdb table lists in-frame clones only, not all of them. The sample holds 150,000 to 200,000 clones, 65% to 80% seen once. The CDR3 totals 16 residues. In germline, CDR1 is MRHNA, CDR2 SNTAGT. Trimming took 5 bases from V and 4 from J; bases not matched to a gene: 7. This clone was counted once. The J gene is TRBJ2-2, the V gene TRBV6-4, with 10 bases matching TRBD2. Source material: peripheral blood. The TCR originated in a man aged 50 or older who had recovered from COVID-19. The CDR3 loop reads CASSLVAGGVTGELFF. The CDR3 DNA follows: TGTGCCAGCAGTTTAGTAGCGGGAGGAGTCACCGGGGAGCTGTTTTTT.